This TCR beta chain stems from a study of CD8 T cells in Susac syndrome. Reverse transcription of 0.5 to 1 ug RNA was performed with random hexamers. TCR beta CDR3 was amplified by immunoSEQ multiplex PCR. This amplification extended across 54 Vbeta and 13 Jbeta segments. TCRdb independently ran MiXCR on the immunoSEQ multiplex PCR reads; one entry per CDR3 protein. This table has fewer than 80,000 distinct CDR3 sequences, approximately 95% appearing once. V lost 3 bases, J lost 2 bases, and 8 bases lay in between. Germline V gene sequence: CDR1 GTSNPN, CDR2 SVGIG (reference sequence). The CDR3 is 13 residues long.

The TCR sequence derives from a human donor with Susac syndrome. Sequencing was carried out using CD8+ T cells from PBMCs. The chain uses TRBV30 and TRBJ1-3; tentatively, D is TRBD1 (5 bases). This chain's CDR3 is CAWRRGPGNTIYF. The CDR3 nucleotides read TGTGCCTGGAGACGGGGCCCTGGAAACACCATATATTTT.